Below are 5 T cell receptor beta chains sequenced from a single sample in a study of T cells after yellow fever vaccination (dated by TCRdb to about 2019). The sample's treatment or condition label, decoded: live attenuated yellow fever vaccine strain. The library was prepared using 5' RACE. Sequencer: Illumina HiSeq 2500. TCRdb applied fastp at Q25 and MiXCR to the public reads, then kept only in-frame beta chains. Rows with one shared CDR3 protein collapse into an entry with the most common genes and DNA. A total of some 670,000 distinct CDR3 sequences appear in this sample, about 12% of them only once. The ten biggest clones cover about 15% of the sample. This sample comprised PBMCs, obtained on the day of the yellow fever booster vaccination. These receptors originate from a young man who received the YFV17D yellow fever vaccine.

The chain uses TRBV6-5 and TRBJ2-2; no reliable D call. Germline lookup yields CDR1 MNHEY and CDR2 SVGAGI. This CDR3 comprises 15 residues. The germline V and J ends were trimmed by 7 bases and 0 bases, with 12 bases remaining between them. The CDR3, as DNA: TGTGCCAGCAATTTAGTCACCGCGAACACCGGGGAGCTGTTTTTT. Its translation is CASNLVTANTGELFF.

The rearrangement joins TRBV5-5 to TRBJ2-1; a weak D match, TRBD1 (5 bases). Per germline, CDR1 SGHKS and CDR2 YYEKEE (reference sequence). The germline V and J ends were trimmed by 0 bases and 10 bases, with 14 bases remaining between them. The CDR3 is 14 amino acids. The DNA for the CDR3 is TGTGCCAGCAGCTTGGGTCTGACAGAGGTAGAGCAGTTCTTC. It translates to CASSLGLTEVEQFF.

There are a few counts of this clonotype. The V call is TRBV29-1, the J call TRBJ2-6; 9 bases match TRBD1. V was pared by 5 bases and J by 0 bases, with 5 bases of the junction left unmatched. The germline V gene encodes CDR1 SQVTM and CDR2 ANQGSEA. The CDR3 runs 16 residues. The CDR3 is CSVSTGGGSGANVLTF. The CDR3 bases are TGCAGCGTTTCGACAGGGGGGGGCTCTGGGGCCAACGTCCTGACTTTC. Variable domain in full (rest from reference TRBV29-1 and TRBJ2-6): SAVISQKPSRDICQRGTSLTIQCQVDSQVTMMFWYRQQPGQSLTLIATANQGSEATYESGFVIDKFPISRPNLTFSTLTVSNMSPEDSSIYLCSVSTGGGSGANVLTFGAGSRLTVL.

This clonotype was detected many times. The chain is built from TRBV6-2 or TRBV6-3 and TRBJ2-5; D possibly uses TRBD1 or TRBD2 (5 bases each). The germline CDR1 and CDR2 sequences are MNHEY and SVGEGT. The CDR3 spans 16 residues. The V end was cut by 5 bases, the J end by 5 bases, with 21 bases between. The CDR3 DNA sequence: TGTGCCAGCAGTGATTTCCGGGACCAAAGAGTCGAGACCCAGTACTTC. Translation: CASSDFRDQRVETQYF.

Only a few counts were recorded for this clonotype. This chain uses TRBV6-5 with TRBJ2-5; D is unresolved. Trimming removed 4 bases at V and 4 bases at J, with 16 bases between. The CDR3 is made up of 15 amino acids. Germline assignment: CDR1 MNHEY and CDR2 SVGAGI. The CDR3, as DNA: TGTGCCAGCAGTTCCACCTGGCAGGCGCGAGAGACCCAGTACTTC. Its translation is CASSSTWQARETQYF.